This T cell receptor beta chain was identified in a study of blood T cell repertoires in COVID-19. The protocol was immunoSEQ multiplex PCR, while the TCRdb copy is restricted to in-frame clones and leaves out a portion. The repertoire holds about 160,000 clones, roughly 87% seen once, with 3% to 4.5% in the top ten. The CDR3 sequence is 16 residues long. After removal of 5 bases from V and 1 base from J, the junction contained 10 bases not matched to a gene. Per germline, CDR1 SGHVS and CDR2 FQNEAQ. This rearrangement joins TRBV7-8 to TRBJ1-1; 7 bases agree with TRBD1. The receptor was isolated from an older woman who had recovered from COVID-19. The sample comprised peripheral blood. The CDR3 nucleotides read TGTGCCAGCAGCCCACTAGGGGGCCAACAGAACACTGAAGCTTTCTTT. This sequence encodes CASSPLGGQQNTEAFF.